The clone carrying this T cell receptor (beta chain) was recorded once. Sequencing used immunoSEQ multiplex PCR; TCRdb keeps in-frame clones, though not all of them. The table shows roughly 350,000 clones, with around 87% occurring only once. These data originate in a study of blood T cell repertoires in COVID-19. The CDR3 is 15 residues long. CDR1 and CDR2 (germline): MNHEY, SVGAGI. J was trimmed by 7 bases and V by 7 bases; bases with no gene match: 8. The source material was peripheral blood. The TCR was taken from a woman in her twenties or thirties with COVID-19, enrolled during active disease. This chain connects TRBV6-5 to TRBJ2-1; TRBD2 matches 12 bases. The DNA for the CDR3 is TGTGCCAGCAACCCAAGGGGACTAGCGGGTAATGAGCAGTTCTTC. Its protein is CASNPRGLAGNEQFF.